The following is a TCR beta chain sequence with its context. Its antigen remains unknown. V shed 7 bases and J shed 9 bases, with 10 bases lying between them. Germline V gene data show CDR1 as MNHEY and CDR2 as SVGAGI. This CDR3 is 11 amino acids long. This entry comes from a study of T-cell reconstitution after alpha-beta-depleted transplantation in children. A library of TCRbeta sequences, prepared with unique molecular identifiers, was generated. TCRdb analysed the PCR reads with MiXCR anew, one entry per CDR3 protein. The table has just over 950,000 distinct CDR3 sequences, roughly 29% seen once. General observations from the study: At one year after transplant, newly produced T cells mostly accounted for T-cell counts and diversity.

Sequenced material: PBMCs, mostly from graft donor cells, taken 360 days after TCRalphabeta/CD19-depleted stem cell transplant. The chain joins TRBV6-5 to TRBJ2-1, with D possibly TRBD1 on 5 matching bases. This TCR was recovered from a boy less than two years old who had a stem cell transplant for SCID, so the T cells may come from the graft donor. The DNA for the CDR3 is TGTGCCAGCACCCAGGGCGGTGAGCAGTTCTTC. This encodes CASTQGGEQFF.